A single sample gave rise to the 26 T cell receptor beta chains below, sequenced in a study of regulatory T cells in long-lasting Graves disease. For TCR beta, libraries came from iRepertoire HTBI primers and Arm-PCR of CDR3 regions. Each CDR3 protein is one row after TCRdb ran MiXCR on the multiplex PCR reads. The data show approximately 310,000 distinct CDR3 sequences, 18% seen once. Time point reported: newly diagnosed GD, antithyroid drugs for less than 3 months. Isolated PBMC RNA provided the starting material for the TCR library. The sequencing used peripheral blood mononuclear cells (PBMCs), collected at new diagnosis, from a patient treated with antithyroid drugs. The receptors were gathered from a female donor with Graves disease.

This clonotype turned up a few times. The chain combines TRBV19 with TRBJ2-7; the match to TRBD1 covers 7 bases. V was clipped by 4 bases and J by 3 bases; unmatched bases: 9. The V gene's germline CDR1 is LNHDA and CDR2 SQIVND (reference sequence). The CDR3 loop spans 15 amino acids. CDR3 region: CASSRADRNDYEQYF. The CDR3 DNA follows: TGTGCCAGTAGTAGGGCGGACAGGAACGACTACGAGCAGTACTTC.

This clonotype was recorded at least ten times. V gene TRBV5-5 combines with J gene TRBJ1-2; maybe TRBD1 (5 bases). The CDR3 extends over 15 amino acids. Germline assignment: CDR1 SGHKS and CDR2 YYEKEE (reference sequence). The V and J ends lost 3 bases and 3 bases respectively, with 15 bases between them. The CDR3 sequence: CASSYAGPLDYGYTF. Here the CDR3 DNA reads TGTGCCAGCAGCTACGCGGGGCCGCTGGACTATGGCTACACCTTC.

For this clonotype: Given a much more abundant clone one base away, this may be a read error. DNA of the CDR3: TGTGCCAGCAGTTTATCGGATGTGGGGGAGGGTCACTTC. This translates into CASSLSDVGEGHF. V gene TRBV27 combines with J gene TRBJ2-1; the match to TRBD2 covers 7 bases. The CDR3 has 13 residues. Germline loops: CDR1 MNHEY, CDR2 SMNVEV (reference sequence).

Ten or more counts support this clonotype. V and J are TRBV10-1 and TRBJ2-1; TRBD2 matches at 10 bases. The CDR3 is 16 amino acids. Germline CDR1 and CDR2: WNHNN and SYGVQD (reference sequence). Germline trimming cut 3 bases from V and 9 bases from J; bases unmatched to any gene: 11. The DNA of the CDR3 is TGCGCCAGCAGTGAAATTCAGCGGGAGGGCCTCGGTGAGCAGTTCTTC. Amino acid sequence: CASSEIQREGLGEQFF.

This clonotype was seen at least ten times. The chain recombines TRBV29-1 with TRBJ1-4; 10 bases fit TRBD1. The V gene end was trimmed by 3 bases and the J gene end by 8 bases; junction bases not matched to a gene: 3. The CDR3 is 13 residues long. Germline V gives CDR1 SQVTM, CDR2 ANQGSEA. CDR3 loop: CSVDGQGEEKLFF. For the CDR3, the DNA is TGCAGCGTTGACGGACAGGGGGAAGAAAAACTGTTTTTT. Variable domain in full (rest from reference TRBV29-1 and TRBJ1-4): SAVISQKPSRDICQRGTSLTIQCQVDSQVTMMFWYRQQPGQSLTLIATANQGSEATYESGFVIDKFPISRPNLTFSTLTVSNMSPEDSSIYLCSVDGQGEEKLFFGSGTQLSVL.

This clonotype was observed many times. The chain uses TRBV5-1 and TRBJ1-1; D not resolved. The CDR3 extends over 13 amino acids. CDR1 SGHRS and CDR2 YFSETQ come from the germline V gene. The ends were cut back, 1 base at V and 6 bases at J, with 10 bases in the middle. The CDR3 nucleotides are TGCGCCAGCAGCTTGAAATACCCCGCTGAAGCTTTCTTT. Its protein is CASSLKYPAEAFF.

The V call is TRBV2, the J call TRBJ2-6, with 7 bases matching TRBD1. CDR3 size: 17 residues. CDR1 SNHLY and CDR2 FYNNEI come from the germline V gene. After removal of 6 bases from V and 0 bases from J, the junction contained 8 bases not matched to a gene. This CDR3 reads CASRGDTGVSGANVLTF. CDR3 bases: TGTGCCAGCAGGGGGGATACAGGGGTCTCTGGGGCCAACGTCCTGACTTTC.

This clonotype was observed at least ten times. The chain recombines TRBV28 with TRBJ2-3; TRBD2 aligns across 8 bases. V lost 5 bases to trimming and J lost 0 bases; unmatched junction nucleotides: 7. This CDR3 comprises 16 residues. Germline loops: CDR1 MDHEN, CDR2 SYDVKM. The CDR3 loop reads CASSRPGGISTDTQYF. DNA for the CDR3: TGTGCCAGCAGTCGCCCGGGGGGGATTAGCACAGATACGCAGTATTTT.

There are many counts of this clonotype. This chain joins TRBV7-9 and TRBJ2-1; perhaps TRBD1 as D (6 bases). Germline V gene data show CDR1 as SEHNR and CDR2 as FQNEAQ (reference sequence). V shed 9 bases and J shed 3 bases, with 15 bases lying between them. The CDR3 extends over 14 amino acids. The CDR3 loop reads CASDRDNDYNEQFF. Here the CDR3 DNA reads TGTGCCAGTGACCGGGACAACGACTACAATGAGCAGTTCTTC.

This clonotype appeared many times. The chain carries TRBV7-9 and TRBJ2-7; no definite D call. The germline V and J ends were trimmed by 0 bases and 5 bases, with 8 bases remaining between them. This CDR3 is built from 13 residues. The V gene's germline CDR1 is SEHNR and CDR2 FQNEAQ (reference sequence). The CDR3 DNA is TGTGCCAGCAGCTTAGCAAGGGCTGACGAGCAGTACTTC. Its translation: CASSLARADEQYF.

V gene TRBV2 combines with J gene TRBJ2-5; TRBD1 matches at 9 bases. CDR3 length: 14 residues. Germline CDR1 and CDR2: SNHLY and FYNNEI. V dropped 6 bases and J dropped 4; count of bases not matched to a gene: 6. CDR3 in amino acids: CASRRTGVIETQYF. CDR3 coding DNA: TGTGCCAGCAGGAGGACAGGGGTAATAGAGACCCAGTACTTC. The full variable domain, its missing parts supplied by reference TRBV2 and TRBJ2-5, is EPEVTQTPSHQVTQMGQEVILRCVPISNHLYFYWYRQILGQKVEFLVSFYNNEISEKSEIFDDQFSVERPDGSNFTLKIRSTKLEDSAMYFCASRRTGVIETQYFGPGTRLLVL.

This clonotype was counted many times. The V call is TRBV11-2, the J call TRBJ2-1, with 8 bases that match TRBD2. This CDR3 is 17 amino acids long. V lost 4 bases and J lost 2; bases outside the gene matches: 10. Germline values: CDR1 SGHAT, CDR2 FQNNGV. The CDR3 DNA reads as TGTGCCAGCAGCTCGCCCTTAGCGGGACCGACCTACAATGAGCAGTTCTTC. This gives the protein CASSSPLAGPTYNEQFF.

This clonotype was seen at least ten times. The chain uses TRBV19 and TRBJ2-4, with 9 nucleotides matching TRBD1. The CDR3 is 17 amino acids. Unmatched junction bases numbered 12, after V lost 6 bases and J lost 3 bases. CDR1 is LNHDA, CDR2 SQIVND, per germline (reference sequence). The CDR3: CASSHINRGLGKNIQYF. The CDR3 DNA sequence: TGTGCCAGTAGCCATATCAACAGGGGGCTTGGCAAAAACATTCAGTACTTC. Drawing the rest from reference TRBV19 and TRBJ2-4, the complete variable domain is DGGITQSPKYLFRKEGQNVTLSCEQNLNHDAMYWYRQDPGQGLRLIYYSQIVNDFQKGDIAEGYSVSREKKESFPLTVTSAQKNPTAFYLCASSHINRGLGKNIQYFGAGTRLSVL.

The gene calls are TRBV12-3 or TRBV12-4 and TRBJ2-7; TRBD2 is a possible D gene (5 bases). CDR3 length: 14 residues. V lost 2 bases and J 5 bases, leaving 13 bases between the germline ends. CDR3 bases: TGTGCCAGCAGTTTATCGGCAGGAGGCCACGAGCAGTACTTC. It translates to CASSLSAGGHEQYF.

The sample holds a few counts of this clonotype. J is TRBJ2-1 and V is TRBV2; 8 bases map to TRBD2. The CDR3 is 14 amino acids. V was clipped by 6 bases and J by 9 bases; unmatched bases: 10. Germline V CDR1 and CDR2: SNHLY, FYNNEI. CDR3 protein: CASSLSSLAGEQFF. As DNA, the CDR3 is TGTGCCAGCAGCTTAAGTTCGCTAGCGGGTGAGCAGTTCTTC. The full variable domain, its missing parts supplied by reference TRBV2 and TRBJ2-1, is EPEVTQTPSHQVTQMGQEVILRCVPISNHLYFYWYRQILGQKVEFLVSFYNNEISEKSEIFDDQFSVERPDGSNFTLKIRSTKLEDSAMYFCASSLSSLAGEQFFGPGTRLTVL.

This clonotype was detected ten times or more. The chain links TRBV2 to TRBJ2-5; TRBD2 aligns across 7 bases. The germline CDR1 and CDR2 sequences are SNHLY and FYNNEI. V dropped 1 base and J dropped 4; count of bases not matched to a gene: 6. This CDR3 region has 15 residues. CDR3 sequence (DNA): TGTGCCAGCAGTGAAGGGAGGCTAGCGGTAGAGACCCAGTACTTC. This encodes CASSEGRLAVETQYF.

The genes are TRBV24-1 and TRBJ2-2, with no clear D. Germline V gene sequence: CDR1 KGHDR, CDR2 SFDVKD. The V end was cut by 7 bases, the J end by 1 base, with 15 bases between. The CDR3 runs to 16 residues. In nucleotides, the CDR3 is TGTGCCACCAGACCTTCGACCCCGGAGAACACCGGGGAGCTGTTTTTT. It translates to CATRPSTPENTGELFF.

With regard to this clonotype: A much larger clone lies a single base off, so this may be a read error. This sequence joins TRBV5-1 and TRBJ1-1; D is perhaps TRBD1 (5 bases). CDR1 is SGHRS and CDR2 is YFSETQ in the germline V gene. The germline V and J ends were trimmed by 4 bases and 5 bases, with 18 bases remaining between them. This CDR3 comprises 15 residues. The CDR3 DNA is TGCGCCAGCAGCGACGTCTCCAGGGTCGGAACTGAAGCTTTCTTT. This translates into CASSDVSRVGTEAFF.

This clonotype was picked up a small number of times. J is TRBJ2-1 and V is TRBV9; 11 bases agree with TRBD2. The length of the CDR3 is 16 residues. Trimming removed 4 bases from V and 8 bases from J; junction bases left unmatched: 11. Germline CDR1 reads SGDLS; CDR2 reads YYNGEE. Here the CDR3 DNA reads TGTGCCAGCAGCCGAGTGACTAGCGGGACCCGCGATGAGCAGTTCTTC. It yields the protein CASSRVTSGTRDEQFF. Variable domain in full (rest from reference TRBV9 and TRBJ2-1): DSGVTQTPKHLITATGQRVTLRCSPRSGDLSVYWYQQSLDQGLQFLIQYYNGEERAKGNILERFSAQQFPDLHSELNLSSLELGDSALYFCASSRVTSGTRDEQFFGPGTRLTVL.

This clonotype turned up a few times. A much bigger clone sits one base away, suggesting this may be a read error. The J gene is TRBJ2-7, the V gene TRBV11-2, with D possibly called TRBD1 or TRBD2 (5 bases each). Trimming took off 6 bases at V and 4 bases at J, with 25 bases between the two ends. Germline V gene lookup returns CDR1 SGHAT and CDR2 FQNNGV. The CDR3 runs to 17 residues. Here the CDR3 DNA reads TGTGCCAGCAGGACCGGGACGCGAGGGCCGTACTTATACGAGCAGTACTTC. Protein sequence: CASRTGTRGPYLYEQYF.

The chain links TRBV15 to TRBJ2-7; maybe TRBD2 (5 bases). The germline V and J ends were trimmed by 1 base and 2 bases, with 12 bases remaining between them. Looked up from germline, CDR1 is LNHNV and CDR2 is YYDKDF (reference sequence). CDR3 length: 15 residues. The CDR3 region is CATSRARGGAYEQYF. For the CDR3, the DNA is TGTGCCACCAGCAGAGCCCGGGGTGGGGCCTACGAGCAGTACTTC.

Details on this clonotype: A much bigger clone sits one base away, suggesting this may be a read error. DNA for the CDR3: TGTGCCAGCAGCTTAGCGGCCTCCGAGCCCCGCGATAATTCACCCCTCCACTTT. Protein: CASSLAASEPRDNSPLHF. The gene calls are TRBV7-8 and TRBJ1-6; D not certain. Germline V gene data show CDR1 as SGHVS and CDR2 as FQNEAQ. V was trimmed by 0 bases and J by 5 bases, leaving 17 bases between them. The CDR3 contains 18 residues.

This clonotype occurred many times. This chain uses TRBV27 with TRBJ2-5; possible D gene TRBD1, 5 bases. Germline V gene lookup returns CDR1 MNHEY and CDR2 SMNVEV (reference sequence). V was shortened by 6 bases and J by 9 bases, with 20 bases between the two germline ends. The CDR3 is 14 residues long. Here the CDR3 reads CASSNLDGARAQYF. In nucleotides, the CDR3 is TGTGCCAGCAGCAACTTGGACGGTGCCAGGGCCCAGTACTTC.

This clonotype has at least ten counts. This chain joins TRBV5-1 and TRBJ1-1; 11 bases agree with TRBD1. V shed 6 bases and J 4 bases; nucleotides not matched to a gene: 5. The CDR3 spans 14 residues. Germline loops: CDR1 SGHRS, CDR2 YFSETQ. The CDR3 DNA reads TGCGCCAGCACCTCGGGGACAGGGGGCACTGAAGCTTTCTTT. Protein product: CASTSGTGGTEAFF.

This sequence joins TRBV9 and TRBJ2-1; maybe TRBD2 (6 bases). Deletions cut 3 bases from V and 0 bases from J, with 10 bases between. This CDR3 comprises 15 residues. Germline values: CDR1 SGDLS, CDR2 YYNGEE. This chain's CDR3 is CASSGRRDSYNEQFF. CDR3 DNA sequence: TGTGCCAGCAGCGGCCGGCGGGACTCCTACAATGAGCAGTTCTTC.

The V call is TRBV12-3 or TRBV12-4, the J call TRBJ1-1; 7 bases match TRBD1. Germline trimming cut 3 bases from V and 7 bases from J; bases unmatched to any gene: 5. The CDR3 is made up of 13 amino acids. The CDR3 sequence: CASSLEGTVEAFF. CDR3 sequence (DNA): TGTGCCAGCAGTTTGGAAGGGACAGTTGAAGCTTTCTTT.